This T cell receptor (beta chain) was recovered during a study of blood T cell repertoires in COVID-19. Study at large: Acute and convalescent COVID-19 samples came from the United States, Italy and Spain.

CDR3 length: 14 residues. Germline V gene lookup returns CDR1 SGHRS and CDR2 YFSETQ. Trimming cost V 2 bases and J 4 bases, with 12 bases left between them. Methods used by the authors: The authors estimated nucleated cell counts from reference gene primer amplification. Assay used: immunoSEQ multiplex PCR; TCRdb lists only in-frame clones, some missing. That table supplies the V and J calls and clone size; D and trimming were determined from the DNA. The repertoire holds roughly 200,000 clones, with just under 80% as singletons. The material sequenced was peripheral blood. The chain carries TRBV5-1 and TRBJ1-1; TRBD1 might be the D (5 bases). This clonotype originated in an elderly woman with active or convalescent COVID-19. DNA of the CDR3: TGCGCCAGCAGCTTTAGTTCGGGGGGCACTGAAGCTTTCTTT. This codes for CASSFSSGGTEAFF.